This passage covers 14 T cell receptor beta chains from one sample sequenced in a study of early T cells in non-severe SARS-CoV-2 infection. TCRdb analysed the 5' RACE reads with MiXCR anew, one entry per CDR3 protein. The sample lists over 85,000 distinct CDR3 sequences, around 12% occurring once. What was sequenced was whole blood. These receptors came from an adult who was a healthcare worker with PCR-confirmed SARS-CoV-2 infection or an uninfected control (not recorded which).

This clonotype was counted only a few times. The chain carries TRBV20-1 and TRBJ2-6, with D possibly being TRBD1 (6 bases). V gave up 3 bases and J gave up 2 bases, with 8 bases separating them. This CDR3 is built from 14 residues. Germline CDR1 reads DFQATT; CDR2 reads SNEGSKA (reference sequence). CDR3 amino acids: CSASYRAGANVLTF. CDR3 DNA: TGCAGTGCTAGCTACAGGGCTGGGGCCAACGTCCTGACTTTC.

This clonotype was observed at least ten times. The gene calls are TRBV20-1 and TRBJ1-5; D gene unclear. CDR3 length: 12 residues. Germline CDR1 and CDR2: DFQATT and SNEGSKA (reference sequence). The ends were cut back, 7 bases at V and 1 base at J, with 8 bases in the middle. CDR3 nucleotide sequence: TGCAGTGGTTCAGGCAGCAATCAGCCCCAGCATTTT. This encodes CSGSGSNQPQHF.

This clonotype has at least ten counts. CDR3 DNA: TGTGCCAGCAGCCCCATCGGGCGGGGACTGTTTTTT. It yields the protein CASSPIGRGLFF. V and J are TRBV28 and TRBJ1-4; D is unclear. Trimming removed 6 bases from V and 13 bases from J, with 15 bases in between. From germline, CDR1 is MDHEN and CDR2 SYDVKM. This CDR3 has 12 residues.

J is TRBJ2-3 and V is TRBV11-2; no reliable D call. The CDR3 has 13 residues. CDR1 SGHAT and CDR2 FQNNGV come from the germline V gene. Trimming took 0 bases from V and 7 from J, leaving 8 bases between them. Here the CDR3 DNA reads TGTGCCAGCAGCTTAGATTACGTGAATACGCAGTATTTT. Protein sequence: CASSLDYVNTQYF. The full variable domain, with the rest looked up from reference TRBV11-2 and TRBJ2-3, is EAGVAQSPRYKIIEKRQSVAFWCNPISGHATLYWYQQILGQGPKLLIQFQNNGVVDDSQLPKDRFSAERLKGVDSTLKIQPAKLEDSAVYLCASSLDYVNTQYFGPGTRLTVL.

This clonotype came up many times. The genes are TRBV2 and TRBJ2-5; 9 bases match TRBD1. Unmatched junction bases numbered 5, after V lost 7 bases and J lost 5 bases. Germline V gives CDR1 SNHLY, CDR2 FYNNEI. The CDR3 consists of 13 residues. CDR3 coding DNA: TGTGCCAGCAACAGACAGGGGGTGGAGACCCAGTACTTC. It codes for CASNRQGVETQYF.

The V and J genes are TRBV9 and TRBJ2-7, with D perhaps assigned TRBD1 or TRBD2 (6 bases each). The CDR3 has 14 amino acids. Germline CDR1 is SGDLS and CDR2 is YYNGEE. V lost 4 bases, J lost 6 bases, and 17 bases lay in between. Here the CDR3 DNA reads TGTGCCAGCAGCCCCCAGTGGGGGGCCGGCGAGCAGTACTTC. Translation: CASSPQWGAGEQYF. The full variable domain, rest sourced from reference TRBV9 and TRBJ2-7, is DSGVTQTPKHLITATGQRVTLRCSPRSGDLSVYWYQQSLDQGLQFLIQYYNGEERAKGNILERFSAQQFPDLHSELNLSSLELGDSALYFCASSPQWGAGEQYFGPGTRLTVT.

This clonotype was seen only a few times. The chain combines TRBV6-2 or TRBV6-3 with TRBJ2-3, with 8 bases that match TRBD2. V lost 8 bases, J lost 2 bases, and 6 bases stayed unmatched. This CDR3 comprises 14 residues. Germline loops: CDR1 MNHEY, CDR2 SVGEGT. The CDR3 nucleotides read TGTGCCAGCTCCGGGCGGGGGGACACAGATACGCAGTATTTT. Translating gives CASSGRGDTDTQYF.

This clonotype was recorded at least ten times. Mismatch with germline at one junction end may stem from a read error. The chain couples TRBV9 to TRBJ2-1; tentatively, D is TRBD1 or TRBD2 (6 bases each). Germline lookup yields CDR1 SGDLS and CDR2 YYNGEE. The CDR3 loop spans 13 amino acids. The CDR3 here is CANSVTGAHEQFF. In DNA form, the CDR3 reads TGTGCCAACAGCGTAACGGGGGCGCATGAGCAGTTCTTC.

The chain uses TRBV7-2 and TRBJ2-7; TRBD2 matches at 10 bases. This CDR3 has 14 amino acids. Germline V CDR1 and CDR2: SGHTA, FQGNSA. With 7 bases clipped from V and 3 bases from J, the junction kept 6 bases outside the gene matches. The CDR3 sequence: CASTSGLAVYEQYF. DNA of the CDR3: TGTGCCAGCACCTCAGGACTAGCGGTCTACGAGCAGTACTTC.

The table lists this clonotype with a few counts. J is TRBJ2-5 and V is TRBV7-2; 12 bases are shared with TRBD1. Germline CDR1 and CDR2: SGHTA and FQGNSA. The CDR3 has 15 amino acids. J was trimmed by 5 bases and V by 5 bases; bases with no gene match: 6. The CDR3 spells CASSARDRGPETQYF. DNA of the CDR3: TGTGCCAGCAGCGCACGGGACAGGGGGCCGGAGACCCAGTACTTC.

There are many counts of this clonotype. The chain has TRBV20-1 and TRBJ2-2; unclear D gene. CDR3 length: 16 residues. Germline V gene sequence: CDR1 DFQATT, CDR2 SNEGSKA (reference sequence). V was shortened by 0 bases and J by 1 base, with 12 bases between the two germline ends. The CDR3 DNA is TGCAGTGCTAGAGATGAGGTAGCACAGAACACCGGGGAGCTGTTTTTT. It translates to CSARDEVAQNTGELFF.

This clonotype was seen many times. The chain has TRBV6-2 or TRBV6-3 and TRBJ2-1; TRBD2 agrees at 7 bases. Germline V gene lookup returns CDR1 MNHEY and CDR2 SVGEGT. Trimming removed 2 bases from V and 0 bases from J; junction bases left unmatched: 1. There are 15 residues in the CDR3. The CDR3 here is CASSYRGSSYNEQFF. The DNA for the CDR3 is TGTGCCAGCAGTTACCGCGGGAGCTCCTACAATGAGCAGTTCTTC.

The chain employs TRBV21-1 and TRBJ2-7; the table gives TRBD1 as D, unverified against the DNA. TRBV21-1 is a listed pseudogene. This CDR3 spans 14 amino acids. The CDR3 coding sequence is TGTGCCAGCAGCAAGGGGACAGGTTACTTCGAGCAGTACTTC. It encodes CASSKGTGYFEQYF.

This clonotype was seen more than once but under ten times. The rearrangement links TRBV5-5 to TRBJ2-7; D call uncertain. Trimming cost V 3 bases and J 5 bases, with 15 bases left between them. The CDR3 length is 14 residues. Germline lookup yields CDR1 SGHKS and CDR2 YYEKEE (reference sequence). CDR3 in DNA: TGTGCCAGCAGCTCGCAGTACGCGTTCAACGAGCAGTACTTC. Protein: CASSSQYAFNEQYF.